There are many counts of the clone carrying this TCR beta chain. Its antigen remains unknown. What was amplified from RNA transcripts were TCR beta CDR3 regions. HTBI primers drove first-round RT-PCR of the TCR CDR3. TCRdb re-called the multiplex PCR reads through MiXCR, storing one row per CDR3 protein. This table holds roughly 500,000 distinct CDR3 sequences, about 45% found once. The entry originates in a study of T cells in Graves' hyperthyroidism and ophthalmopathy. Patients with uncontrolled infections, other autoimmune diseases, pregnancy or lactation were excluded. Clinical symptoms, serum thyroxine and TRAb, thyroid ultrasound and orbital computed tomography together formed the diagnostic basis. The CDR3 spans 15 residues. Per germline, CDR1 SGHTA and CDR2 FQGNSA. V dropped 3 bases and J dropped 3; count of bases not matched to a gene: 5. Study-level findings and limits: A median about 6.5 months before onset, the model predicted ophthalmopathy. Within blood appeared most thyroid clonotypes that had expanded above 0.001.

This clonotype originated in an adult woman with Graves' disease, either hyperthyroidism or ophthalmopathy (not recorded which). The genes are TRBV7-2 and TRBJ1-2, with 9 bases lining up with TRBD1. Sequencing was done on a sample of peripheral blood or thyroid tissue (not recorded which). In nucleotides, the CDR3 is TGTGCCAGCAGCTTGACAGGGGGTGGGGACTATGGCTACACCTTC. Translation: CASSLTGGGDYGYTF.